These T cell receptor beta chains were read from a single sample in a study of blood T cell repertoires in COVID-19. The protocol was immunoSEQ multiplex PCR, while the TCRdb copy is restricted to in-frame clones and leaves out a portion. This table holds around 150,000 clones, roughly 82% found once. The sequenced sample consisted of peripheral blood. All receptors come from a woman in her thirties or forties with COVID-19, enrolled during active disease. Both conserved end residues are part of each CDR3. A D gene is named only where the DNA matches it firmly. A row's size may be missing; if present it is once, few, many or a size class.

j_gene | d_gene | v_gene | abundance | CDR3aa | CDR3nt
TRBJ1-1 | NA | TRBV6-1 | NA | CASSEVRSGGPEAFF | TGTGCCAGCAGTGAAGTACGGAGCGGGGGTCCTGAAGCTTTCTTT
TRBJ2-7 | TRBD2 | TRBV6-1 | NA | CASSERHSGRGSYEQYF | TGTGCCAGCAGTGAGCGACATAGCGGGAGAGGGTCCTACGAGCAGTACTTC
TRBJ1-2 | NA | TRBV12-3/TRBV12-4 | NA | CASSEYRVYTF | TGTGCCAGCAGCGAATACAGGGTGTACACCTTC
TRBJ2-1 | TRBD1 | TRBV19 | NA | CASRTGEHYNEQFF | TGTGCCAGCCGGACAGGGGAACACTACAATGAGCAGTTCTTC
TRBJ2-3 | NA | TRBV18 | NA | CASSQLDLADTQYF | TGTGCCAGCTCACAGCTCGATTTAGCAGATACGCAGTATTTT
TRBJ2-1 | TRBD2 | TRBV6-1 | once | CASSEVGGGAHEQFF | TGTGCCAGCAGTGAAGTCGGGGGGGGAGCCCATGAGCAGTTCTTC
TRBJ2-1 | TRBD2 | TRBV29-1 | NA | CSVPRQGRTGLADNEQFF | TGCAGCGTTCCCCGACAGGGGAGGACGGGACTAGCGGACAATGAGCAGTTCTTC
TRBJ2-7 | TRBD2 | TRBV19 | NA | CASKTTREGRHEQYF | TGTGCCAGTAAGACTACGCGGGAGGGTCGTCACGAGCAGTACTTC
TRBJ1-1 | NA | TRBV14 | NA | CASSQGLGRTEAFF | TGTGCCAGCAGCCAGGGCTTGGGGAGGACTGAAGCTTTCTTT
TRBJ2-3 | NA | TRBV29-1 | few | CSVEVGAADTQYF | TGCAGCGTTGAAGTGGGGGCGGCAGATACGCAGTATTTT
TRBJ2-7 | TRBD2 | TRBV11-2 | many | CASSLDGRELNEQYF | TGTGCCAGCAGCTTGGATGGGCGGGAGCTCAACGAGCAGTACTTC
TRBJ2-1 | NA | TRBV12-3/TRBV12-4 | NA | CASSFRYNEQFF | TGTGCCAGCAGTTTCCGGTACAATGAGCAGTTCTTC
TRBJ1-3 | NA | TRBV18 | NA | CASSGRTVLTGNTIYF | TGTGCCAGCTCAGGGCGGACAGTCCTTACTGGAAACACCATATATTTT
TRBJ1-1 | NA | TRBV27 | NA | CASSFQLNTEAFF | TGTGCCAGCAGTTTTCAACTCAACACTGAAGCTTTCTTT
TRBJ2-1 | TRBD2 | TRBV29-1 | NA | CSGLLAGIGNEQFF | TGCAGCGGACTACTAGCGGGGATAGGCAATGAGCAGTTCTTC
TRBJ1-6 | TRBD1 | TRBV7-8 | once | CASSSTTGGRGYNSPLHF | TGTGCCAGCAGCTCTACTACAGGGGGCAGGGGTTATAATTCACCCCTCCACTTT
TRBJ1-6 | NA | TRBV14 | NA | CASSQDSFAIINSPLHF | TGTGCCAGCAGCCAAGACAGTTTTGCAATTATTAATTCACCCCTCCACTTT
TRBJ2-1 | NA | TRBV25-1 | NA | CASSEFRQRSSLEQFF | TGTGCCAGCAGTGAATTTCGACAAAGATCCAGTCTAGAGCAGTTCTTC
TRBJ2-3 | TRBD2 | TRBV13 | few | CASSAGGPNTQYF | TGTGCCAGCAGCGCGGGGGGGCCTAATACGCAGTATTTT
TRBJ1-2 | TRBD1 | TRBV2 | NA | CASSPSGQGYGYTF | TGTGCCAGCAGTCCTTCGGGACAGGGCTATGGCTACACCTTC
TRBJ1-4 | TRBD1 | TRBV14 | NA | CASSHEGQYNEKLFF | TGTGCCAGCAGCCACGAGGGACAGTATAATGAAAAACTGTTTTTT
TRBJ1-2 | TRBD1 | TRBV7-9 | NA | CASVDRADPGYTF | TGTGCCAGCGTGGACAGGGCAGACCCTGGCTACACCTTC
TRBJ1-2 | TRBD1 | TRBV19 | many | CASSPGQGADGYTF | TGTGCCAGTAGTCCAGGACAGGGGGCAGATGGCTACACCTTC
TRBJ1-3 | NA | TRBV5-5 | NA | CASSWGPVSSGNTIYF | TGTGCCAGCAGCTGGGGGCCCGTCAGCTCTGGAAACACCATATATTTT
TRBJ1-2 | NA | TRBV30 | NA | CACHYGGNGYTF | TGTGCCTGCCACTACGGGGGAAATGGCTACACCTTC
TRBJ1-6 | NA | TRBV27 | NA | CASSIHRRSYNSPLHF | TGTGCCAGCAGTATCCATAGAAGATCCTATAATTCACCCCTCCACTTT
TRBJ1-6 | TRBD1 | TRBV30 | NA | CALSGTVGNSPLHF | TGTGCCTTATCCGGGACAGTGGGGAATTCACCCCTCCACTTT
TRBJ2-1 | TRBD2 | TRBV19 | NA | CASSIQAGGHEQFF | TGTGCCAGTAGTATCCAAGCGGGGGGGCATGAGCAGTTCTTC
TRBJ1-1 | NA | TRBV4-1 | NA | CASSQDIGTGEWAFF | TGCGCCAGCAGCCAAGATATCGGGACGGGGGAGTGGGCTTTCTTT
TRBJ2-3 | TRBD2 | TRBV7-2 | NA | CASSLWGRASDTQYF | TGTGCCAGCAGCTTATGGGGGAGGGCCTCAGATACGCAGTATTTT
TRBJ1-1 | NA | TRBV9 | NA | CASSAGLGGPNTEAFF | TGTGCCAGCAGCGCGGGCCTAGGGGGTCCGAACACTGAAGCTTTCTTT
TRBJ1-1 | TRBD1 | TRBV6-2/TRBV6-3 | few | CASSYQQGVGDTEAFF | TGTGCCAGCAGTTACCAGCAGGGGGTCGGTGACACTGAAGCTTTCTTT
TRBJ2-7 | TRBD1 | TRBV7-9 | once | CASSLDRQGALVWGSEQYF | TGTGCCAGCAGCTTAGACCGACAGGGGGCCCTAGTGTGGGGATCCGAGCAGTACTTC
TRBJ2-2 | TRBD2 | TRBV3-1/TRBV3-2 | NA | CASSPPSGGPGELFF | TGTGCCAGCAGCCCCCCCAGCGGGGGGCCGGGGGAGCTGTTTTTT
TRBJ2-7 | NA | TRBV3-1/TRBV3-2 | NA | CASSQLGLEQYF | TGTGCCAGCAGCCAATTGGGGCTGGAGCAGTACTTC
TRBJ1-1 | TRBD1 | TRBV5-1 | NA | CASSTGENTEAFF | TGCGCCAGCAGTACAGGGGAGAACACTGAAGCTTTCTTT
TRBJ2-2 | NA | TRBV9 | NA | CASSQNTGELFF | TGTGCCAGCAGCCAGAACACCGGGGAGCTGTTTTTT
TRBJ1-2 | NA | TRBV30 | NA | CAWSLQGDYGYTF | TGTGCCTGGAGCTTACAAGGAGACTATGGCTACACCTTC
TRBJ2-5 | TRBD2 | TRBV7-8 | few | CASSLAWRGTQETQYF | TGTGCCAGCAGCTTAGCATGGCGGGGGACCCAAGAGACCCAGTACTTC
TRBJ2-2 | TRBD1 | TRBV3-1/TRBV3-2 | NA | CASRGQGAFGELFF | TGTGCCAGCAGGGGACAGGGGGCGTTTGGGGAGCTGTTTTTT
TRBJ1-3 | NA | TRBV3-1/TRBV3-2 | NA | CASSPPGGFGNTIYF | TGTGCCAGCAGCCCACCTGGGGGGTTCGGAAACACCATATATTTT
TRBJ2-2 | NA | TRBV10-3 | NA | CAISDQGLSTGELFF | TGTGCCATCAGTGACCAGGGGTTGAGTACCGGGGAGCTGTTTTTT
TRBJ2-2 | TRBD2 | TRBV11-3 | NA | CASSFHGLAGGTGELFF | TGTGCCAGCAGCTTTCACGGACTAGCGGGGGGGACCGGGGAGCTGTTTTTT
TRBJ2-5 | TRBD2 | TRBV2 | NA | CASSGGLAGVRLGETQYF | TGTGCCAGCAGTGGAGGCCTAGCGGGAGTAAGGTTGGGTGAGACCCAGTACTTC
TRBJ2-1 | NA | TRBV5-4 | NA | CASSTGGQGQANEQFF | TGTGCCAGCAGCACCGGCGGGCAGGGGCAGGCCAATGAGCAGTTCTTC
TRBJ2-2 | NA | TRBV4-2 | NA | CASSQETGNTGELFF | TGTGCCAGCAGCCAAGAAACAGGGAACACCGGGGAGCTGTTTTTT
TRBJ1-5 | NA | TRBV6-5 | NA | CASRLTGTSNQPQHF | TGTGCCAGCAGATTAACCGGGACAAGCAATCAGCCCCAGCATTTT
TRBJ1-5 | NA | TRBV2 | NA | CASSEVTAANQPQHF | TGTGCCAGCAGTGAAGTAACAGCGGCGAATCAGCCCCAGCATTTT
TRBJ2-1 | NA | TRBV7-2 | NA | CASSLFSTGYNEQFF | TGTGCCAGCAGCTTATTTTCTACTGGCTACAATGAGCAGTTCTTC
TRBJ2-3 | TRBD1 | TRBV6-6 | NA | CASSYSDRATDTQYF | TGTGCCAGCAGTTACTCGGACAGGGCAACAGATACGCAGTATTTT
TRBJ1-2 | NA | TRBV11-2 | NA | CASSPLRSGVGGYTF | TGTGCCAGCAGCCCCCTCCGATCGGGGGTTGGAGGCTACACCTTC
TRBJ1-3 | NA | TRBV28 | NA | CASKSSGNTIYF | TGTGCCAGCAAGAGCTCTGGAAACACCATATATTTT
TRBJ2-3 | NA | TRBV6-2/TRBV6-3 | NA | CASSYSVSTDTQYF | TGTGCCAGCAGTTACTCTGTGAGTACAGATACGCAGTATTTT
TRBJ2-3 | TRBD2 | TRBV6-5 | NA | CASSYSTSGTDTQYF | TGTGCCAGCAGTTACTCGACTAGCGGTACAGATACGCAGTATTTT